This paragraph covers one TCR beta chain sequence. What antigen it recognizes has not been identified. One base away there is no much larger clone; base qualities are not given. The donors were 40 or so Caucasian individuals from Russia, aged roughly 6 to 100 years, who were systemically healthy. Roughly 11 milliliters of peripheral blood were drawn from each donor into EDTA-treated Vacutainer tubes. Ficoll-Paque density-gradient centrifugation was used to isolate PBMCs, with at least 6.5 million per sample. Trizol reagent was used to extract total RNA from the PBMCs, yielding at least 5.5 micrograms per sample. For every donor, flow cytometry on a PBMC aliquot measured the percentage of naive CD45RAhigh/CD27high T cells. The CDR3 covers 15 residues, taking in both the cysteine and the phenylalanine. Of all the DNA, just the CDR3 is kept, 45 bases in frame from base 1. CDR1 MNHEY and CDR2 SMNVEV were looked up in the germline V gene (reference sequence). Trimming takes 2 bases from V and 5 bases from J, and the germline ends sit 15 bases apart.

The sample originates from a study of blood T cells in healthy people across ages (dated by TCRdb to 2015 to 2017). Regarding the study in general: In model experiments, roughly one uniquely barcoded TCR beta cDNA molecule per two T cells was captured by template switching. Age-related changes in TCR beta repertoire diversity were measured in the study by deep sequencing normalized with unique cDNA molecular identifiers. The donors were divided into four age groups: young (average around 17 years), middle-aged (around 41), aged (about 62) and long-lived (82). To avoid experimental bias, donors of different ages were randomly spread across the sequencing lanes. Two additional independent replicas of 1 million unique cDNA reads from the same blood draw were analyzed for two donors (one aged 18 to 29 and one aged 80 or older).

The library was prepared using 5' RACE. Data came from an Illumina HiSeq 2500. The second PCR ran for roughly 7 to 11 cycles and used a J-beta primer mix along with a sample-barcoded 5' primer. A template-switch 5' adaptor carrying 12 random nucleotides introduced a unique molecular identifier onto each TCR beta cDNA molecule. At least 2.5 million CDR3-containing paired-end reads were obtained from each sample. First-strand cDNA synthesis was performed from all RNA using the Mint cDNA synthesis kit, with priming by a TRBC-specific oligonucleotide. All cDNA was treated with uracil-DNA glycosylase and then went through a first 18-cycle PCR with the universal primers M1SS and BC2_uni_R. The source study handled its data this way. Each sample was normalized by randomly selecting 1 million high-quality reads, each carrying a distinct molecular identifier. Reads sharing molecular identifiers were discarded rather than binned into consensus sequences. CDR3 identification, clonotype clustering and error correction used MiTCR with a Q25 quality threshold and the strictest error-elimination algorithm. A nonparametric unseen species model with Euler transformation was used to estimate a lower bound on total TCR beta diversity. TCRdb reanalyzed the raw reads on its own, using fastp at Q25 for trimming and MiXCR for clone calling, and kept in-frame beta chains. When rows share a CDR3 protein, they turn into one entry using the most common DNA and genes. These V and J calls derive from TCRdb rather than the authors' analysis. The sample table records 1,300,000 or so distinct CDR3 sequences; roughly 64% of these occur just once. Over 5.5% of the sample is in the top ten clones.

Results the study describes overall, beyond this receptor: Observed TCR beta diversity correlated strongly with the percentage of naive T cells measured by flow cytometry. Because donor CMV infection status was unknown, age-related changes in expanded clonotypes were potentially confounded. Estimates of total diversity based on one million sequenced T cells were regarded as lower bounds and as underestimates. Bulk unsorted PBMC profiling prevented conclusive comparison of naive and antigen-experienced compartments. Observed TCR beta diversity per million T cells fell roughly linearly with age, and a significant reduction was already apparent by age approximately 40. Compared with the aged group, the long-lived group had more naive CD4+ T cells, fewer expanded clones and increased TCR diversity, a pattern suggesting age selection.

Sequences were obtained from blood. The chain is encoded by TRBV27 joined to TRBJ1-2, with no confidently assigned D gene. This receptor was taken from a man younger than 35 in good health. This receptor has the CDR3 CASSLTVEEQYGYTF. The sequenced DNA is TGTGCCAGCAGTTTAACGGTAGAGGAGCAATATGGCTACACCTTC.